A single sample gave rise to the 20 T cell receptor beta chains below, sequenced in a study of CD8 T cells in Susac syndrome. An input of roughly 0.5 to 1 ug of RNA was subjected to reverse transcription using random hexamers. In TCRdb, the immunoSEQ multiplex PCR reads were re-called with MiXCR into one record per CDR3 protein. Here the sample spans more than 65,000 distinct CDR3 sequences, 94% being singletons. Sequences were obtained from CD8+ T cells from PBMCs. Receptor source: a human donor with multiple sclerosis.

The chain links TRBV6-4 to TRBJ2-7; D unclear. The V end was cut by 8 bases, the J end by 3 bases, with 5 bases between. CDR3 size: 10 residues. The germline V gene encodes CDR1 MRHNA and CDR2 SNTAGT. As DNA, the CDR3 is TGTGCCAGCTTCGACTACGAGCAGTACTTC. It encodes CASFDYEQYF.

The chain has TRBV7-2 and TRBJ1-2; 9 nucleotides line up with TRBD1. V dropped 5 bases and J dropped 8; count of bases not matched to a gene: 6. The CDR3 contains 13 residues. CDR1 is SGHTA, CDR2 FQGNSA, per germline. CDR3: CASSLMTGGGYTF. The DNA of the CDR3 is TGTGCCAGCAGCCTGATGACAGGGGGAGGCTACACCTTC.

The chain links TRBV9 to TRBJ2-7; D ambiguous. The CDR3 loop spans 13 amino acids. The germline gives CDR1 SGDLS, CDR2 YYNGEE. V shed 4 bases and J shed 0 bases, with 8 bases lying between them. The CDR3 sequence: CASSSPDSYEQYF. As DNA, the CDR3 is TGTGCCAGCAGCTCACCCGACTCCTACGAGCAGTACTTC.

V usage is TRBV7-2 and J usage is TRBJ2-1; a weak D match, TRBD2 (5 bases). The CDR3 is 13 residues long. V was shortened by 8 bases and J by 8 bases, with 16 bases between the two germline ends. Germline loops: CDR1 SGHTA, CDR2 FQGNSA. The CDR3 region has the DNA TGTGCCAGCCTGGAACTTAGCGAGGATGAGCAGTTCTTC. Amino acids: CASLELSEDEQFF.

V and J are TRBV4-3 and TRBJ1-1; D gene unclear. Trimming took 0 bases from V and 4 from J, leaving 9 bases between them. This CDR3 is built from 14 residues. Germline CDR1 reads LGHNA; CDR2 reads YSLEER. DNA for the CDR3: TGCGCCAGCAGCCAAGATATTGCGGGCACTGAAGCTTTCTTT. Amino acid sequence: CASSQDIAGTEAFF.

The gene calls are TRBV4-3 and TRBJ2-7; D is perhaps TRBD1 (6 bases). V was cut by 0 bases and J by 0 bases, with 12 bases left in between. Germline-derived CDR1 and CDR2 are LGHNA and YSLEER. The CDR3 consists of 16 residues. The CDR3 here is CASSQDGAGDSYEQYF. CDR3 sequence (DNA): TGCGCCAGCAGCCAAGATGGGGCAGGGGACTCCTACGAGCAGTACTTC.

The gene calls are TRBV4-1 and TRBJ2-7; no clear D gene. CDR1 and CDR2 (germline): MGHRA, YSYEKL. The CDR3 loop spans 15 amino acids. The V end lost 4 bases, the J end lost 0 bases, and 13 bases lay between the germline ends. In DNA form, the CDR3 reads TGCGCCAGCAGCCTCACTCTCTCGCCCTCCTACGAGCAGTACTTC. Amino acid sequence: CASSLTLSPSYEQYF.

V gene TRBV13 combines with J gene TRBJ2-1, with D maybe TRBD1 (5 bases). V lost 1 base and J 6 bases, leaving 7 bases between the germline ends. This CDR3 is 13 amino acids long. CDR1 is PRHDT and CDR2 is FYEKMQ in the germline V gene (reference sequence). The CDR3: CASSLEDINEQFF. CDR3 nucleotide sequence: TGTGCCAGCAGCTTAGAGGACATCAATGAGCAGTTCTTC.

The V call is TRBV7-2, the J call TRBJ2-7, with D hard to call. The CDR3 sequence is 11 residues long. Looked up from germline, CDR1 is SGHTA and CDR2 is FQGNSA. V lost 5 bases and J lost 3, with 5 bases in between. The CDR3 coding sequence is TGTGCCAGCAGCGATTACTACGAGCAGTACTTC. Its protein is CASSDYYEQYF. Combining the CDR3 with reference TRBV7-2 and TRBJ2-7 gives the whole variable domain GAGVSQSPSNKVTEKGKDVELRCDPISGHTALYWYRQSLGQGLEFLIYFQGNSAPDKSGLPSDRFSAERTGGSVSTLTIQRTQQEDSAVYLCASSDYYEQYFGPGTRLTVT.

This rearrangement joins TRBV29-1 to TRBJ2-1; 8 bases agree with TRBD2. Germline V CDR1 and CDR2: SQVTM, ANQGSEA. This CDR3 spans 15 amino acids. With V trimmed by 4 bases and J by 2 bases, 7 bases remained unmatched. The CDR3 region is CSVGGTSDAYNEQFF. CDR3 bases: TGCAGCGTTGGAGGGACTAGTGACGCCTACAATGAGCAGTTCTTC.

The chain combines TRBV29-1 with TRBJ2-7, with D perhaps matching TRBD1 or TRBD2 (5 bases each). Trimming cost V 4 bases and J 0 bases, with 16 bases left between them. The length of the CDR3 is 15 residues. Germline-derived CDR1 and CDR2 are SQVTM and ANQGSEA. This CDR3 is CSVGILGVDSYEQYF. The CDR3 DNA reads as TGCAGCGTTGGCATTTTGGGGGTCGACTCCTACGAGCAGTACTTC.

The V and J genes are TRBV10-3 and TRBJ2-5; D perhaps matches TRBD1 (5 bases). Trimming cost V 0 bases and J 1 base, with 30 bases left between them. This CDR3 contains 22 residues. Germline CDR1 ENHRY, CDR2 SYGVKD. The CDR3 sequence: CAISESKPLAAGFKLPQETQYF. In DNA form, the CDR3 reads TGTGCCATCAGTGAGTCGAAACCCTTGGCGGCAGGGTTTAAGTTGCCCCAAGAGACCCAGTACTTC.

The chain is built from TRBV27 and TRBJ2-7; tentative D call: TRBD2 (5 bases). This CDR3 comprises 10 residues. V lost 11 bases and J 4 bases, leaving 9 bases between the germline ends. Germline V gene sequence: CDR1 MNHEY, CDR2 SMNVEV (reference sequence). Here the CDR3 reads CAGGSYEQYF. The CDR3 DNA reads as TGTGCCGGAGGATCGTACGAGCAGTACTTC.

CDR3 in amino acids: CATRLTPNYEQYF. The CDR3 region has the DNA TGTGCCACCAGACTCACCCCGAATTACGAGCAGTACTTC. This sequence joins TRBV19 and TRBJ2-7; the D is unclear. This CDR3 contains 13 residues. Germline V lookup: CDR1 LNHDA, CDR2 SQIVND (reference sequence). Trimming took off 10 bases at V and 4 bases at J, with 17 bases between the two ends.

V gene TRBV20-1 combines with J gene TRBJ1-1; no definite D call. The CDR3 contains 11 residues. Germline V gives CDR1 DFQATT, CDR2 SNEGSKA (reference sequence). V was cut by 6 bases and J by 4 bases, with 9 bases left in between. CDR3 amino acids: CSAPLGTEAFF. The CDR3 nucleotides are TGCAGTGCCCCCCTGGGCACTGAAGCTTTCTTT.

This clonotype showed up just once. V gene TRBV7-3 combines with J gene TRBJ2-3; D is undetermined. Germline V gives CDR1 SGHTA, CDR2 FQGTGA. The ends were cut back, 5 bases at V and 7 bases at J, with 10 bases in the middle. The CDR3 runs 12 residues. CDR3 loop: CASSLSQNTQYF. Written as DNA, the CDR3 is TGTGCCAGCAGCCTCTCGCAGAATACGCAGTATTTT. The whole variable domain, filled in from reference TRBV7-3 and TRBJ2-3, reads GAGVSQTPSNKVTEKGKYVELRCDPISGHTALYWYRQSLGQGPEFLIYFQGTGAADDSGLPNDRFFAVRPEGSVSTLKIQRTERGDSAVYLCASSLSQNTQYFGPGTRLTVL.

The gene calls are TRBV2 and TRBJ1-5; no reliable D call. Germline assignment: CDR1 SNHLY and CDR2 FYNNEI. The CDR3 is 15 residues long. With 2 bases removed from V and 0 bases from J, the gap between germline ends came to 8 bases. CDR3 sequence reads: CASSEWSASNQPQHF. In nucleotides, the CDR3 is TGTGCCAGCAGTGAATGGTCTGCTAGCAATCAGCCCCAGCATTTT.

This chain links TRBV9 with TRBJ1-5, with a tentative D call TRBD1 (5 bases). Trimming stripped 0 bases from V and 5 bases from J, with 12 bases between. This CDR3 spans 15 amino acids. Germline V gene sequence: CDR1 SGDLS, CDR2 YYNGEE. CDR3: CASSVEGRADQPQHF. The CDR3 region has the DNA TGTGCCAGCAGCGTAGAGGGCAGGGCGGATCAGCCCCAGCATTTT.

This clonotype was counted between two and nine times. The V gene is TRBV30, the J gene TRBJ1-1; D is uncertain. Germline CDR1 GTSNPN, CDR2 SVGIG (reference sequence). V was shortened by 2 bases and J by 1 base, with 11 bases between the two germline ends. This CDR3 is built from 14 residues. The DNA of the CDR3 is TGTGCCTGGAGTACCGGGGTACAGAACACTGAAGCTTTCTTT. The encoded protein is CAWSTGVQNTEAFF.

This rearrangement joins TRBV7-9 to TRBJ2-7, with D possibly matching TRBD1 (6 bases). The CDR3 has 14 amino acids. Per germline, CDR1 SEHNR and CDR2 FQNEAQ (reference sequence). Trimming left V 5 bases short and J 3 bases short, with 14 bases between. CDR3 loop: CASSAGQGYYEQYF. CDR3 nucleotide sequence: TGTGCCAGCAGCGCCGGGCAGGGGTACTACGAGCAGTACTTC.